Below are 10 T cell receptor beta chains sequenced from a single sample in a study of T cell responses to AZD1222 COVID-19 vaccine. The data were produced by immunoSEQ multiplex PCR, yet TCRdb's version contains in-frame clones alone and is incomplete. The sample lists 100,000 or so clones; less than 90% were seen once. The sequencing used peripheral blood, collected on day 0 of AZD1222 vaccination. These receptors came from an adult in good health.

J is TRBJ2-5 and V is TRBV25-1; 9 bases agree with TRBD1. V shed 6 bases, J shed 5 bases, and the junction held 7 bases outside the gene matches. The CDR3 sequence is 14 residues long. Germline CDR1 MGHDK, CDR2 SYGVNS. The chain's CDR3 is CASSRDRDMETQYF. The CDR3 DNA reads as TGTGCCAGCAGCCGGGACAGGGACATGGAGACCCAGTACTTC.

A single count supports this clone. This chain connects TRBV27 to TRBJ2-1; 10 nucleotides match TRBD2. V dropped 3 bases and J dropped 0; count of bases not matched to a gene: 11. The germline gives CDR1 MNHEY, CDR2 SMNVEV (reference sequence). The CDR3 has 19 amino acids. The CDR3 loop reads CASSFPRTSGQSSYNEQFF. CDR3 nucleotide sequence: TGTGCCAGCAGTTTTCCTCGGACTAGCGGACAGAGCTCCTACAATGAGCAGTTCTTC.

This clone occurred once. The chain combines TRBV7-9 with TRBJ1-5; tentatively, D is TRBD1 (6 bases). The CDR3 covers 14 residues. Per the germline V gene, CDR1 is SEHNR and CDR2 is FQNEAQ (reference sequence). V was cut by 5 bases and J by 6 bases, with 14 bases left in between. Written as DNA, the CDR3 is TGTGCCAGCAGCCGCGAGGGGGGCGGTCAGCCCCAGCATTTT. Translation: CASSREGGGQPQHF.

This clone is deemed hyperexpanded. The genes are TRBV6-5 and TRBJ2-5; D could derive from TRBD1 or TRBD2 (6 bases each). V shed 2 bases and J shed 0 bases, with 13 bases lying between them. Germline-derived CDR1 and CDR2 are MNHEY and SVGAGI. CDR3 length equals 16 residues. The CDR3 protein is CASSYGGGTYQETQYF. The CDR3, as DNA: TGTGCCAGCAGTTACGGGGGCGGGACGTACCAAGAGACCCAGTACTTC.

This chain connects TRBV7-9 to TRBJ1-4, with D possibly being TRBD1 (5 bases). Germline V CDR1 and CDR2: SEHNR, FQNEAQ (reference sequence). This CDR3 comprises 15 residues. Trimming cost V 3 bases and J 7 bases, with 15 bases left between them. CDR3 in amino acids: CASSFPSGAGEKLFF. In DNA, the CDR3 is TGTGCCAGCAGCTTCCCAAGCGGGGCGGGTGAAAAACTGTTTTTT.

This clone was observed a single time. This chain joins TRBV29-1 and TRBJ1-1; TRBD1 might be the D (5 bases). CDR3 length equals 12 residues. V was pared by 8 bases and J by 1 base, with 11 bases between. Germline V gives CDR1 SQVTM, CDR2 ANQGSEA. CDR3 sequence reads: CSISGRNTEAFF. The CDR3 bases are TGCAGCATCTCAGGGAGGAACACTGAAGCTTTCTTT.

The chain recombines TRBV2 with TRBJ2-3; D is uncertain. Germline CDR1 reads SNHLY; CDR2 reads FYNNEI. V lost 10 bases and J lost 2, with 10 bases in between. The CDR3 runs to 12 residues. CDR3: CATRQTTDTQYF. In DNA form, the CDR3 reads TGTGCCACCCGACAAACCACAGATACGCAGTATTTT.

This rearrangement joins TRBV24-1 to TRBJ1-2; D uncertain. Germline CDR1 reads KGHDR; CDR2 reads SFDVKD. V was trimmed by 3 bases and J by 4 bases, leaving 11 bases between them. The CDR3 sequence is 14 residues long. CDR3 loop: CATSDAGRLYGYTF. CDR3 DNA sequence: TGTGCCACCAGTGATGCCGGACGGCTCTATGGCTACACCTTC.

The chain is built from TRBV19 and TRBJ1-3; D unresolved. V was shortened by 4 bases and J by 0 bases, with 19 bases between the two germline ends. This CDR3 spans 18 amino acids. Germline CDR1 LNHDA, CDR2 SQIVND (reference sequence). The CDR3 loop is CASSTLPVGGYSGNTIYF. The CDR3 DNA reads TGTGCCAGTAGTACCCTCCCCGTGGGCGGCTACTCTGGAAACACCATATATTTT.

This chain links TRBV7-2 with TRBJ2-1; 9 bases fit TRBD2. The germline V gene has CDR1 SGHTA and CDR2 FQGNSA. With 2 bases clipped from V and 3 bases from J, the junction kept 5 bases outside the gene matches. The CDR3 has 16 amino acids. Here the CDR3 reads CASSLWGRGGYNEQFF. As DNA, the CDR3 is TGTGCCAGCAGCTTATGGGGGCGGGGGGGCTACAATGAGCAGTTCTTC. The complete variable domain, with remaining parts taken from reference TRBV7-2 and TRBJ2-1, reads GAGVSQSPSNKVTEKGKDVELRCDPISGHTALYWYRQSLGQGLEFLIYFQGNSAPDKSGLPSDRFSAERTGGSVSTLTIQRTQQEDSAVYLCASSLWGRGGYNEQFFGPGTRLTVL.